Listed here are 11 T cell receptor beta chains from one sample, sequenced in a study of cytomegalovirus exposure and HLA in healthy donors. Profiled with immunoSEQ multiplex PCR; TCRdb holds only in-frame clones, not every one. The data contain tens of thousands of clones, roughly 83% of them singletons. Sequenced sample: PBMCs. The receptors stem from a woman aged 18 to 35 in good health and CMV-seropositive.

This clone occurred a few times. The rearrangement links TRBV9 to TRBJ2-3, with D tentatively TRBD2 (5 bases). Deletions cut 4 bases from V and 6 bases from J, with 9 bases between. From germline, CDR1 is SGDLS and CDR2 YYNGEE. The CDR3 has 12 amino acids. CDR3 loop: CASSFGGDTQYF. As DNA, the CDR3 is TGTGCCAGCAGCTTCGGCGGGGATACGCAGTATTTT.

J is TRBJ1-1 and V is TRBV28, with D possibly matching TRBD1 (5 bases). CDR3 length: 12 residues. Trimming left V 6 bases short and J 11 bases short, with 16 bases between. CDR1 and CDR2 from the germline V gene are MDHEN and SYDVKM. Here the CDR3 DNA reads TGTGCCAGCAGCCGAGTCCAGGGATCGGCTTTCTTT. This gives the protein CASSRVQGSAFF.

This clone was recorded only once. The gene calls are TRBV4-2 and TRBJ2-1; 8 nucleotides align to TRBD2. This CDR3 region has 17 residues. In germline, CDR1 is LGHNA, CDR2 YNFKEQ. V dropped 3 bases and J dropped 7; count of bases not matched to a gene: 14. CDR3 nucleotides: TGTGCCAGCAGCCAGAGTATTGGGCGGGGGGTTTCTAATGAGCAGTTCTTC. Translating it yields CASSQSIGRGVSNEQFF.

The CDR3 nucleotides are TGTGCCAGCAGTGCCGTGTTTCGGGAAATCCAGCCCCAGCATTTT. Translation: CASSAVFREIQPQHF. The chain carries TRBV6-1 and TRBJ1-5; D is undetermined. CDR1 and CDR2 (germline): MNHNS, SASEGT. The CDR3 is 15 residues long. V lost 4 bases, J lost 7 bases, and 17 bases lay in between.

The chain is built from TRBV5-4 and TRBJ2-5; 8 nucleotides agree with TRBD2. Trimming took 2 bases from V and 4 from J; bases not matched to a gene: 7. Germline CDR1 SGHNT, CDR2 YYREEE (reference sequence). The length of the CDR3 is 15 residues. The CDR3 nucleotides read TGTGCCAGCAGCTTACGGGCGGGGGGAGGAGAGACCCAGTACTTC. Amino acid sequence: CASSLRAGGGETQYF.

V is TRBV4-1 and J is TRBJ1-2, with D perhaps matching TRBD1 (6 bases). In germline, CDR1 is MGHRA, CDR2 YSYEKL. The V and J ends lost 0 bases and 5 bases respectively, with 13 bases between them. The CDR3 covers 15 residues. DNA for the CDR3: TGCGCCAGCAGCCAAGATGCTGCAGGGACATATGGCTACACCTTC. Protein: CASSQDAAGTYGYTF.

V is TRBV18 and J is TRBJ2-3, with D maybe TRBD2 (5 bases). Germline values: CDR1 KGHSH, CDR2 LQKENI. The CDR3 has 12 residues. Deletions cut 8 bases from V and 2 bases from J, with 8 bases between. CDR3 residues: CASRLLTDTQYF. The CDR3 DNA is TGTGCCAGCCGACTACTCACAGATACGCAGTATTTT.

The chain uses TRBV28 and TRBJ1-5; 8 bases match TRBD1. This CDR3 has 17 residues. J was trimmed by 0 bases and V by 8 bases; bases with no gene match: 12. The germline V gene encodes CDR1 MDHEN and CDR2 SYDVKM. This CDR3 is CASGLGTGASSNQPQHF. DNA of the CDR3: TGTGCCAGCGGTCTTGGGACAGGTGCTTCTAGCAATCAGCCCCAGCATTTT.

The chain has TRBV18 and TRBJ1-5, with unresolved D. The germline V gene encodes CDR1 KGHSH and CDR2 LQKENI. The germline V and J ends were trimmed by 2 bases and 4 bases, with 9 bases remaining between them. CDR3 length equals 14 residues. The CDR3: CASSPSRGNQPQHF. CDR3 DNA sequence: TGTGCCAGCTCACCATCACGCGGAAATCAGCCCCAGCATTTT.

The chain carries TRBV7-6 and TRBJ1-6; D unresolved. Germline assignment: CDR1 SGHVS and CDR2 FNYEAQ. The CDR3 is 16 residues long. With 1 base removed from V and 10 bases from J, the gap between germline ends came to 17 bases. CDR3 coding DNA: TGTGCCAGCAGCTTAGTATTCGGCGGCAGAGACTCACCCCTCCACTTT. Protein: CASSLVFGGRDSPLHF.

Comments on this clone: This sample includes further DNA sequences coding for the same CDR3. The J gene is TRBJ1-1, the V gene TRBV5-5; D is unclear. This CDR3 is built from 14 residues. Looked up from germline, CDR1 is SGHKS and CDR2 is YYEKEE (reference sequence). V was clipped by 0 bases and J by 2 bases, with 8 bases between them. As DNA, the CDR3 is TGTGCCAGCAGCTTGGCTGCGGGAAACACTGAAGCTTTCTTT. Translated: CASSLAAGNTEAFF.